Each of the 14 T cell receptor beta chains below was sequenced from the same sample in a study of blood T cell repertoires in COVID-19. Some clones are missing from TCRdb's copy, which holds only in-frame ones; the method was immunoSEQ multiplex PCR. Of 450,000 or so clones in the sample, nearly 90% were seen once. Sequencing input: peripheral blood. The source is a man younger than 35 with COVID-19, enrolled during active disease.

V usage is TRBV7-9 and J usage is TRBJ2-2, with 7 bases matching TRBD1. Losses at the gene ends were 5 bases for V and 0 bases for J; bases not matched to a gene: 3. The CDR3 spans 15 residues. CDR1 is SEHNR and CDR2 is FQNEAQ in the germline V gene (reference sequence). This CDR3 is CASSRGQPNTGELFF. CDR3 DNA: TGTGCCAGCAGCAGGGGACAGCCGAACACCGGGGAGCTGTTTTTT.

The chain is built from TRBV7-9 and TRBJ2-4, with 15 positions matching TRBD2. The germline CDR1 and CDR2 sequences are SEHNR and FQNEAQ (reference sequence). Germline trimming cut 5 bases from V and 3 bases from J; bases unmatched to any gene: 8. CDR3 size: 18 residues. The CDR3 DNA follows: TGTGCCAGCAGCCCGGGACTAGCGGGGGGTCGTAGCAAAAACATTCAGTACTTC. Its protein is CASSPGLAGGRSKNIQYF.

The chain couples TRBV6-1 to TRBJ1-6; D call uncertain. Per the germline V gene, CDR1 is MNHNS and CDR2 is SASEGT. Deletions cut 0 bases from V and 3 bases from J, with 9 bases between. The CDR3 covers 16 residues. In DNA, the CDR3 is TGTGCCAGCAGTGAAGCGCAACTGGTCTATAATTCACCCCTCCACTTT. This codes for CASSEAQLVYNSPLHF.

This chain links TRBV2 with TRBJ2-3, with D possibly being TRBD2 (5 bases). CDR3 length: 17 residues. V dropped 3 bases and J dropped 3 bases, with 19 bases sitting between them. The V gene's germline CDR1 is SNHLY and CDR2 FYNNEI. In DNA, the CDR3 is TGTGCCAGCAGTGAGTTTCATCCGGGGTCGGATACAGATACGCAGTATTTT. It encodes CASSEFHPGSDTDTQYF. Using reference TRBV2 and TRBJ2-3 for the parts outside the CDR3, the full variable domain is EPEVTQTPSHQVTQMGQEVILRCVPISNHLYFYWYRQILGQKVEFLVSFYNNEISEKSEIFDDQFSVERPDGSNFTLKIRSTKLEDSAMYFCASSEFHPGSDTDTQYFGPGTRLTVL.

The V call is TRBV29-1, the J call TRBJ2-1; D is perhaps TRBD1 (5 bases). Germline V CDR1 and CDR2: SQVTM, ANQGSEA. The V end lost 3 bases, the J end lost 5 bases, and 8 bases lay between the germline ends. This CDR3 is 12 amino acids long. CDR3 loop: CSVDPQDNEQFF. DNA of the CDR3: TGCAGCGTTGATCCACAGGACAATGAGCAGTTCTTC.

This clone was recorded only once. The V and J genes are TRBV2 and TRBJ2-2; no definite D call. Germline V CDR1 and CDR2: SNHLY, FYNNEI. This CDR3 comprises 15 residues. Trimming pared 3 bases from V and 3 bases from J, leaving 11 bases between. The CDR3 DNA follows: TGTGCCAGCAGTGATCAACACAGTTACACCGGGGAGCTGTTTTTT. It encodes CASSDQHSYTGELFF. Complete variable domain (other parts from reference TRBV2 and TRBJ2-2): EPEVTQTPSHQVTQMGQEVILRCVPISNHLYFYWYRQILGQKVEFLVSFYNNEISEKSEIFDDQFSVERPDGSNFTLKIRSTKLEDSAMYFCASSDQHSYTGELFFGEGSRLTVL.

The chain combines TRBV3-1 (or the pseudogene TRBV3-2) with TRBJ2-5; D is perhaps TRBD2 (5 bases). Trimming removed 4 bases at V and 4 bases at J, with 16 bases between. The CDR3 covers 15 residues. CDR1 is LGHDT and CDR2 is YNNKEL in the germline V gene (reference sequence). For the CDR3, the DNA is TGTGCCAGCAGCCGCGATGTGGCGGGTCTAGAGACCCAGTACTTC. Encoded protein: CASSRDVAGLETQYF.

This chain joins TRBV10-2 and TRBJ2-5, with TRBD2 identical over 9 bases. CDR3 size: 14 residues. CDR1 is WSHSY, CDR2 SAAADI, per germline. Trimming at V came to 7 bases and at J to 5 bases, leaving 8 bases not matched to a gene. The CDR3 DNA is TGCGCCAGCACCTTAGCGGGAGCGGGGGAGACCCAGTACTTC. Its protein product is CASTLAGAGETQYF.

The CDR3 sequence is CASSLDQRDEQFF. The CDR3 DNA follows: TGTGCCAGCAGTTTAGATCAGAGGGATGAGCAGTTCTTC. The gene calls are TRBV12-3 or TRBV12-4 and TRBJ2-1; D may be TRBD2 (5 bases). The CDR3 is 13 residues long. The germline V and J ends were trimmed by 1 base and 8 bases, with 9 bases remaining between them.

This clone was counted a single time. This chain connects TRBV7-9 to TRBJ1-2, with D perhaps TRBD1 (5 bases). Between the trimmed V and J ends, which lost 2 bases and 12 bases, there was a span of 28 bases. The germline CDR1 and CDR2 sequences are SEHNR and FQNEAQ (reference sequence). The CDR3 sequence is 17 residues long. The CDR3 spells CASSLYRDWILGGLHTF. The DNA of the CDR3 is TGTGCCAGCAGCTTATACCGGGACTGGATATTAGGTGGGCTACACACCTTC.

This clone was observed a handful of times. CDR3 DNA: TGCGCCAGCAGCCAATCGACAGGATTTAACTATGGCTACACCTTC. Translation: CASSQSTGFNYGYTF. The genes are TRBV4-1 and TRBJ1-2, with D perhaps TRBD1 (6 bases). V was clipped by 2 bases and J by 1 base, with 11 bases between them. The length of the CDR3 is 15 residues. Germline-derived CDR1 and CDR2 are MGHRA and YSYEKL.

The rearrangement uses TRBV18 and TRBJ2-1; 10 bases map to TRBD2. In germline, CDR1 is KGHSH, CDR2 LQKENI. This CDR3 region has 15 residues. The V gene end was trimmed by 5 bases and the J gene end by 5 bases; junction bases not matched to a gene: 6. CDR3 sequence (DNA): TGTGCCAGCTCAGTAAGCGGGAGGGTAAACAATGAGCAGTTCTTC. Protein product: CASSVSGRVNNEQFF.

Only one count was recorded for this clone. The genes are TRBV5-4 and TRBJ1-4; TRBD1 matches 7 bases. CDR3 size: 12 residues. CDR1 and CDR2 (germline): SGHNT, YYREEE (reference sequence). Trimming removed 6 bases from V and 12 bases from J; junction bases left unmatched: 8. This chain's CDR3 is CASNRQGEELFF. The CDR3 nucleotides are TGTGCCAGCAACCGACAGGGAGAGGAACTGTTTTTT.

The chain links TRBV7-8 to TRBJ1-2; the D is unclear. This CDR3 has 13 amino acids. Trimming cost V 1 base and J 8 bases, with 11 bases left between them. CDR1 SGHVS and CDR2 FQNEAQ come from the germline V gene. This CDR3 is CASSLDPSRGYTF. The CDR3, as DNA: TGTGCCAGCAGCTTAGACCCCTCCAGGGGCTACACCTTC.